Listed below are T cell receptor beta chains from one sample, sequenced in a study of blood T cell repertoires in COVID-19. Profiling relied on immunoSEQ multiplex PCR, and the TCRdb table lists in-frame clones only, not all of them. The sample lists 130,000 to 150,000 clones, around 80% occurring once. The sample taken for sequencing was peripheral blood. These receptors came from a human donor in a cohort sampled during active COVID-19. Both conserved end residues are part of each CDR3. Fields, in order: J gene, V gene, CDR3 protein.

J gene: TRBJ2-7; V gene: TRBV6-5; CDR3 protein: CASSTPTSREQYF
J gene: TRBJ2-2; V gene: TRBV19; CDR3 protein: CASSSHRGRNGELFF
J gene: TRBJ2-7; V gene: TRBV7-2; CDR3 protein: CASRDGQGAYEQYF
J gene: TRBJ1-1; V gene: TRBV4-3; CDR3 protein: CASSQDIQGGVAFF
J gene: TRBJ2-7; V gene: TRBV9; CDR3 protein: CARGSEQYF
J gene: TRBJ1-6; V gene: TRBV15; CDR3 protein: CATSRVGGGRYSPLHF
J gene: TRBJ2-7; V gene: TRBV11-3; CDR3 protein: CASSLGQGTGNEQYF
J gene: TRBJ2-3; V gene: TRBV2; CDR3 protein: CASTLGVNTQYF
J gene: TRBJ2-3; V gene: TRBV19; CDR3 protein: CASSIRNGADTQYF
J gene: TRBJ1-2; V gene: TRBV4-2; CDR3 protein: CASSHADDRVINYGYTF
J gene: TRBJ1-2; V gene: TRBV5-3; CDR3 protein: CARQGAFGYTF
J gene: TRBJ1-2; V gene: TRBV5-4; CDR3 protein: CASSYQGNYGYTF
J gene: TRBJ1-3; V gene: TRBV6-9; CDR3 protein: CASSQRSGGGGNTIYF
J gene: TRBJ1-2; V gene: TRBV6-5; CDR3 protein: CASTNGGGHGYTF
J gene: TRBJ2-5; V gene: TRBV20-1; CDR3 protein: CSASYWSVQETQYF
J gene: TRBJ1-2; V gene: TRBV19; CDR3 protein: CASSTSSTGDYGYTF
J gene: TRBJ1-4; V gene: TRBV5-4; CDR3 protein: CASSADRGSNEKLFF
J gene: TRBJ2-5; V gene: TRBV18; CDR3 protein: CASSRTSGGEETQYF
J gene: TRBJ1-2; V gene: TRBV2; CDR3 protein: CASSRQGVNYGYTF
J gene: TRBJ2-2; V gene: TRBV27; CDR3 protein: CASSSSGGTAGELFF
J gene: TRBJ2-7; V gene: TRBV27; CDR3 protein: CASSLLGASGAPYEQYF
J gene: TRBJ2-1; V gene: TRBV6-5; CDR3 protein: CASSYSTGSSYNEQFF
J gene: TRBJ1-6; V gene: TRBV27; CDR3 protein: CASSPPPGAHSPLHF
J gene: TRBJ2-7; V gene: TRBV27; CDR3 protein: CASSPRTLGTYEQYF
J gene: TRBJ1-6; V gene: TRBV27; CDR3 protein: CASSPGQGTNSPLHF
J gene: TRBJ1-2; V gene: TRBV27; CDR3 protein: CASTRGGANYGYTF
J gene: TRBJ1-1; V gene: TRBV4-1; CDR3 protein: CASSQGALTGGAPQREAFF
J gene: TRBJ1-1; V gene: TRBV4-3; CDR3 protein: CASSQGRGQPWGTEAFF
J gene: TRBJ1-6; V gene: TRBV30; CDR3 protein: CAWSGQGHSPLHF
J gene: TRBJ1-5; V gene: TRBV6-1; CDR3 protein: CASSERGTGVVQPQHF
J gene: TRBJ1-5; V gene: TRBV5-1; CDR3 protein: CASSLDPVGGAGQPQHF
J gene: TRBJ1-1; V gene: TRBV10-1; CDR3 protein: CASSESGGEAFF
J gene: TRBJ1-2; V gene: TRBV6-5; CDR3 protein: CASSYAYESNYGYTF
J gene: TRBJ2-2; V gene: TRBV24-1; CDR3 protein: CATSVAPPPNTGELFF
J gene: TRBJ2-1; V gene: TRBV14; CDR3 protein: CASSQGSGTGGGKQFF
J gene: TRBJ2-3; V gene: TRBV7-2; CDR3 protein: CASSLAGGAITQYF
J gene: TRBJ1-2; V gene: TRBV6-5; CDR3 protein: CASSSRTGATLYGYTF
J gene: TRBJ2-5; V gene: TRBV7-2; CDR3 protein: CASSLRGGVQETQYF
J gene: TRBJ2-7; V gene: TRBV11-3; CDR3 protein: CASTSPRGDRAYEQYF
J gene: TRBJ1-2; V gene: TRBV19; CDR3 protein: CASRDGNYGYTF
J gene: TRBJ1-1; V gene: TRBV6-2/TRBV6-3; CDR3 protein: CASSTRDRNTEAFF
J gene: TRBJ1-4; V gene: TRBV6-5; CDR3 protein: CASSYSGGGIEKLFF
J gene: TRBJ2-7; V gene: TRBV7-9; CDR3 protein: CASSGLSVGYEQYF
J gene: TRBJ2-6; V gene: TRBV4-2; CDR3 protein: CASSPRPTGTGGGSGANVLTF
J gene: TRBJ1-2; V gene: TRBV28; CDR3 protein: CASSLSATGVYGYTF
J gene: TRBJ1-1; V gene: TRBV7-8; CDR3 protein: CASSLVGSNTEAFF
J gene: TRBJ2-3; V gene: TRBV2; CDR3 protein: CASSVVSGGATDTQYF
J gene: TRBJ1-5; V gene: TRBV18; CDR3 protein: CASSRTGGGQPQHF
J gene: TRBJ1-2; V gene: TRBV28; CDR3 protein: CASSLYGFRGGAGRGYTF
J gene: TRBJ1-2; V gene: TRBV5-1; CDR3 protein: CASSLEGQGYGYTF
J gene: TRBJ1-1; V gene: TRBV12-3/TRBV12-4; CDR3 protein: CAHKGQLNTEAFF